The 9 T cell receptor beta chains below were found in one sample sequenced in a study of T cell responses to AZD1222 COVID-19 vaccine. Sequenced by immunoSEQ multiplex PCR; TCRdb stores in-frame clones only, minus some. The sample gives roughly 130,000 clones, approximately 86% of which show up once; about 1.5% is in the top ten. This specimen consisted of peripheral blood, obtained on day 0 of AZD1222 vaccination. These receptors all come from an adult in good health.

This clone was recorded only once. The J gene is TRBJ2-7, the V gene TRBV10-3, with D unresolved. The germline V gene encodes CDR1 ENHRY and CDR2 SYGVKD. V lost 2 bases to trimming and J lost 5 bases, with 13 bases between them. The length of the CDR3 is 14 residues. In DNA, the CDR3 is TGTGCCATCAGTGAGGAATCGGACGTGGACGAGCAGTACTTC. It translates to CAISEESDVDEQYF.

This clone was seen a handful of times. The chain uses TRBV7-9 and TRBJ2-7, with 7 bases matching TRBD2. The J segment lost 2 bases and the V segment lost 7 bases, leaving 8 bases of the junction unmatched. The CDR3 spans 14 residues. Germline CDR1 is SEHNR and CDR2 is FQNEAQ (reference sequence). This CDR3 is CASTEPGGTYEQYF. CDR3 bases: TGTGCCAGCACCGAGCCCGGGGGGACCTACGAGCAGTACTTC.

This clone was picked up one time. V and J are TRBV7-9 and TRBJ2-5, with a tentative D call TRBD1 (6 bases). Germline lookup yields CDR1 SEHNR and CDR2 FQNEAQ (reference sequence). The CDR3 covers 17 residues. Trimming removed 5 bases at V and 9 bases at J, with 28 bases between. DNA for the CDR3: TGTGCCAGCAGCAGAGGGGTCGGACAGAACCGTTCTTGGGCCCAGTACTTC. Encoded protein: CASSRGVGQNRSWAQYF.

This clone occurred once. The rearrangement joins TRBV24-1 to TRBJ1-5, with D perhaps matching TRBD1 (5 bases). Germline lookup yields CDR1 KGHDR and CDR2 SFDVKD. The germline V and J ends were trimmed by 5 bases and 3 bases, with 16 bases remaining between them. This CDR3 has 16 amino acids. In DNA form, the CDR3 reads TGTGCCACCAGTGTCGGACACCCCCTGTACAATCAGCCCCAGCATTTT. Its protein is CATSVGHPLYNQPQHF.

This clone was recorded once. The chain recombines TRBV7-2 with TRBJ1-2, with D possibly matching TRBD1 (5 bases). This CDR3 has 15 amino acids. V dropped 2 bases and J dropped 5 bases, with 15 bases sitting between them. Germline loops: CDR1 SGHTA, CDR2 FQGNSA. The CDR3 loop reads CASSLLGAEEYGYTF. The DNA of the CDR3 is TGTGCCAGCAGCTTACTAGGGGCAGAGGAATATGGCTACACCTTC.

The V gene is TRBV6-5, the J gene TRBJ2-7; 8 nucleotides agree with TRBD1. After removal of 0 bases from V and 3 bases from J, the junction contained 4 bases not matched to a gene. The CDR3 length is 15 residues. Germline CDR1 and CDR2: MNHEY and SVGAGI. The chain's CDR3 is CASSYSRTGNYEQYF. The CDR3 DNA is TGTGCCAGCAGTTACTCTAGGACAGGGAACTACGAGCAGTACTTC.

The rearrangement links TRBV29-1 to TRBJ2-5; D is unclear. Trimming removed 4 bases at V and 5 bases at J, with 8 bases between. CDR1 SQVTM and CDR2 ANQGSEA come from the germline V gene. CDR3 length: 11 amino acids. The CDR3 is CSVVGLETQYF. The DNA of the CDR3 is TGCAGCGTTGTAGGCTTGGAGACCCAGTACTTC.

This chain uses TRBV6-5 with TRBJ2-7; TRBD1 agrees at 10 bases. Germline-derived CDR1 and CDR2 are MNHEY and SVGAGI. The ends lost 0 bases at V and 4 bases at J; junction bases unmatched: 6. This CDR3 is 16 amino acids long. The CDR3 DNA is TGTGCCAGCAGTTACTCCGGTCCGGGACAGGGGTACGAGCAGTACTTC. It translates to CASSYSGPGQGYEQYF.

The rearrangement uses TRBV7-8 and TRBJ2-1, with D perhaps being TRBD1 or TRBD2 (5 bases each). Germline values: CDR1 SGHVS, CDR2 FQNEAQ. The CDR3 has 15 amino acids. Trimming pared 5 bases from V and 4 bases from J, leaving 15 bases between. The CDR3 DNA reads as TGTGCCAGCAGCCTAAGTGGGGGTGATTACAATGAGCAGTTCTTC. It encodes CASSLSGGDYNEQFF. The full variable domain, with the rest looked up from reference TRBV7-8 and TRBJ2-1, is GAGVSQSPRYKVAKRGQDVALRCDPISGHVSLFWYQQALGQGPEFLTYFQNEAQLDKSGLPSDRFFAERPEGSVSTLKIQRTQQEDSAVYLCASSLSGGDYNEQFFGPGTRLTVL.